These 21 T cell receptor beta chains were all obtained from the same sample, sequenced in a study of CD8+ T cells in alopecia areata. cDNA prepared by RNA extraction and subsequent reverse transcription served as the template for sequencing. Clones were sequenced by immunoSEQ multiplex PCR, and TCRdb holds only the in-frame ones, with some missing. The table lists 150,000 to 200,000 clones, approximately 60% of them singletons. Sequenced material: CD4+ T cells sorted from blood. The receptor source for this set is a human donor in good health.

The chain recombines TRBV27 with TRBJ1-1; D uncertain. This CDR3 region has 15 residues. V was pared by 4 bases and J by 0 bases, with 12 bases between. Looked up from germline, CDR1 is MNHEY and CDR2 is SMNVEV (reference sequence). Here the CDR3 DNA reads TGTGCCAGCAGTTCGTCGACGGTCATGAACACTGAAGCTTTCTTT. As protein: CASSSSTVMNTEAFF.

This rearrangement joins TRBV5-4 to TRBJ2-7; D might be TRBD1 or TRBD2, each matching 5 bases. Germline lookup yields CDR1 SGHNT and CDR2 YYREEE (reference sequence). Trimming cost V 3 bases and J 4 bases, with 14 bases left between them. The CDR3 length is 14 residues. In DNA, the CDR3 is TGTGCCAGCAGCTCAACCGGGACGAGATACGAGCAGTACTTC. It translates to CASSSTGTRYEQYF.

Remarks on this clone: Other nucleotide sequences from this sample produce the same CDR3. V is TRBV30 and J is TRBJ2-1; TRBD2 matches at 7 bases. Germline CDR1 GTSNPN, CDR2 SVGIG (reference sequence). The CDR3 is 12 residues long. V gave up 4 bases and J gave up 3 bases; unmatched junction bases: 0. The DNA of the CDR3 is TGTGCCTGGACTAGCGGCTACAATGAGCAGTTCTTC. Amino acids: CAWTSGYNEQFF.

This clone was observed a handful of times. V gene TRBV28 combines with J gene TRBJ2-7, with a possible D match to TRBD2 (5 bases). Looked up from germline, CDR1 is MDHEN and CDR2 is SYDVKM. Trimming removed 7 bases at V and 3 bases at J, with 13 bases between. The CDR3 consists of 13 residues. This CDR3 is CASNTPSSYEQYF. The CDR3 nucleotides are TGTGCCAGCAACACCCCTAGCAGCTACGAGCAGTACTTC.

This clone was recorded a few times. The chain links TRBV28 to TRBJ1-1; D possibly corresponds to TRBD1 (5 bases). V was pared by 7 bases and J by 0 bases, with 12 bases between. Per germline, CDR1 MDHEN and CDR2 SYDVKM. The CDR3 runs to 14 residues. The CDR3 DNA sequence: TGTGCCAGCATCTCTGAAGGGGTGAACACTGAAGCTTTCTTT. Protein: CASISEGVNTEAFF.

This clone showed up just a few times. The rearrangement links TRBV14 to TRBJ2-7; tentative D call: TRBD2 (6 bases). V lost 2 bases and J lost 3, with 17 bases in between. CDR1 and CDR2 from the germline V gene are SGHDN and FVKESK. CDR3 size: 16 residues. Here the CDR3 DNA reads TGTGCCAGCAGCCAAAGAGGAGGGATGGCCTTCTACGAGCAGTACTTC. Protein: CASSQRGGMAFYEQYF.

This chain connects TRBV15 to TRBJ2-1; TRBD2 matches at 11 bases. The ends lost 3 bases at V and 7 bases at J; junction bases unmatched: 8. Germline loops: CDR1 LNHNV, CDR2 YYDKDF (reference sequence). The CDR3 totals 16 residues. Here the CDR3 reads CATSSPQGLAGNEQFF. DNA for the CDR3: TGTGCCACCAGCAGCCCCCAAGGACTAGCGGGTAATGAGCAGTTCTTC. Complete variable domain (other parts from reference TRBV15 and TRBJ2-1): DAMVIQNPRYQVTQFGKPVTLSCSQTLNHNVMYWYQQKSSQAPKLLFHYYDKDFNNEADTPDNFQSRRPNTSFCFLDIRSPGLGDTAMYLCATSSPQGLAGNEQFFGPGTRLTVL.

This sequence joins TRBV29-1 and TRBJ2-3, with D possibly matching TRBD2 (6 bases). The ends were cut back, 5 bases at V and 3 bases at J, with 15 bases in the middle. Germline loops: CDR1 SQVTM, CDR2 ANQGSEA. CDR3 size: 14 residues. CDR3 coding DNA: TGCAGCGTTCGGCGGAGGGCCGGGACAGATACGCAGTATTTT. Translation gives CSVRRRAGTDTQYF.

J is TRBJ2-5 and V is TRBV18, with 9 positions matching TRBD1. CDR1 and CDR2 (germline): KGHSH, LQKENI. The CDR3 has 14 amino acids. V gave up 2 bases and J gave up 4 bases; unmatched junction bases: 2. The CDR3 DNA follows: TGTGCCAGCTCACCAACAGGGGGCTCAGAGACCCAGTACTTC. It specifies CASSPTGGSETQYF.

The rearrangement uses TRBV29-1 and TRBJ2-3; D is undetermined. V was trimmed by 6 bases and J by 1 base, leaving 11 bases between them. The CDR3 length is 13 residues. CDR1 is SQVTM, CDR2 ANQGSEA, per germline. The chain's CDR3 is CSVRPDGTDTQYF. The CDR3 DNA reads TGCAGCGTGCGGCCCGACGGCACAGATACGCAGTATTTT.

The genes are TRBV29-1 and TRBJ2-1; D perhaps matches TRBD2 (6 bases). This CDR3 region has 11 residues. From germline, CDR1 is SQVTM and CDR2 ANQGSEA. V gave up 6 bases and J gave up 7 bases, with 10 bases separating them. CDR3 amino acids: CSVRRANEQFF. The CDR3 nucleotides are TGCAGCGTCCGGAGGGCTAATGAGCAGTTCTTC.

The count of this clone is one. The CDR3 sequence is CASSQLGVSHPQHF. The CDR3 nucleotides read TGCGCCAGCAGCCAATTGGGGGTTTCTCATCCCCAGCATTTT. The V gene is TRBV4-1, the J gene TRBJ1-5, with a possible D match to TRBD1 (5 bases). The CDR3 length is 14 residues. Between the trimmed V and J ends, which lost 2 bases and 10 bases, there was a span of 15 bases. Germline CDR1 MGHRA, CDR2 YSYEKL.

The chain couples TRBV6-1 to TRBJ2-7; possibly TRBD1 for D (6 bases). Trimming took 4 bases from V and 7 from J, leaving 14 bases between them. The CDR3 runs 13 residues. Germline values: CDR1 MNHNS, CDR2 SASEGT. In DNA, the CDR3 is TGTGCCAGCAGTGCTACAGGGTGGTGGGAGCAGTACTTC. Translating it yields CASSATGWWEQYF.

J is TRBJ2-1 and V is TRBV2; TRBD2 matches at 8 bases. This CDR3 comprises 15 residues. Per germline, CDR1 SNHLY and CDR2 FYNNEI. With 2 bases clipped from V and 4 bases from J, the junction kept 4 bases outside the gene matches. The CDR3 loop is CASSELVAGYNEQFF. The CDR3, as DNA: TGTGCCAGCAGTGAACTGGTAGCGGGATACAATGAGCAGTTCTTC.

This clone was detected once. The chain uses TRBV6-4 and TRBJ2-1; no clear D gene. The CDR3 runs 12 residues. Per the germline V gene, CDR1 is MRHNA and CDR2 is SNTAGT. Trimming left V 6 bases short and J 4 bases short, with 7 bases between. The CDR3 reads CASRNQYNEQFF. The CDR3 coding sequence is TGTGCCAGCAGGAATCAGTACAATGAGCAGTTCTTC.

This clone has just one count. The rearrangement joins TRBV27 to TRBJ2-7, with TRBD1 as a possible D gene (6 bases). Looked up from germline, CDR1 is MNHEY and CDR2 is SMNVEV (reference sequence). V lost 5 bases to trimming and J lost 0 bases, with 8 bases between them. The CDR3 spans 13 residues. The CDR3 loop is CASSGQNSYEQYF. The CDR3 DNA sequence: TGTGCCAGCAGTGGACAGAACTCCTACGAGCAGTACTTC.

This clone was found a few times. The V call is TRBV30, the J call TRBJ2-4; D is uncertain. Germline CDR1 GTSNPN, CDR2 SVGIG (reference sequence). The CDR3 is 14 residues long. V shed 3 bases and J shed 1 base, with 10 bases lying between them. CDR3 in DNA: TGTGCCTGGAGGGCTAGTGGGGCCAAAAACATTCAGTACTTC. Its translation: CAWRASGAKNIQYF.

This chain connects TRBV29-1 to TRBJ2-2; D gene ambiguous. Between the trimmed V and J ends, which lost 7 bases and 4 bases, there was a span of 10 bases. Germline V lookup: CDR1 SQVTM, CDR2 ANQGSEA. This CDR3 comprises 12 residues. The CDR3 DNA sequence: TGCAGCGGCAGTCAGTCCACCGGGGAGCTGTTTTTT. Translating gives CSGSQSTGELFF.

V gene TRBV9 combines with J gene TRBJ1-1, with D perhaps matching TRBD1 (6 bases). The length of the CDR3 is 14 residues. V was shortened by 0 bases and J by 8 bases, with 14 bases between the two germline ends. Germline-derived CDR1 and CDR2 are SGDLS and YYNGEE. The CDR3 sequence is CASSVGGWGGEAFF. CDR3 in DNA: TGTGCCAGCAGCGTAGGAGGGTGGGGGGGCGAAGCTTTCTTT.

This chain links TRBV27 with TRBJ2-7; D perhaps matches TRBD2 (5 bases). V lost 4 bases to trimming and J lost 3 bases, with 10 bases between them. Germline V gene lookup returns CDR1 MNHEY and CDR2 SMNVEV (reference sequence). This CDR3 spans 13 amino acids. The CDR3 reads CASSSLGFYEQYF. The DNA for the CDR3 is TGTGCCAGCAGTTCACTAGGATTCTACGAGCAGTACTTC.

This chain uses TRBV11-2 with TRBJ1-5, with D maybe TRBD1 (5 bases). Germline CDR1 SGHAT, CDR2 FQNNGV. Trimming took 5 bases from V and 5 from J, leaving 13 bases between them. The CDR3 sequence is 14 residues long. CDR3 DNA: TGTGCCAGCAGCATTGACAGCTTTGATCAGCCCCAGCATTTT. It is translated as CASSIDSFDQPQHF. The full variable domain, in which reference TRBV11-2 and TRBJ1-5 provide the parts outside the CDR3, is EAGVAQSPRYKIIEKRQSVAFWCNPISGHATLYWYQQILGQGPKLLIQFQNNGVVDDSQLPKDRFSAERLKGVDSTLKIQPAKLEDSAVYLCASSIDSFDQPQHFGDGTRLSIL.